This T cell receptor beta chain emerged from a study of T cell changes during pregnancy in multiple sclerosis. Using immunoSEQ multiplex PCR, the repertoire was profiled, and TCRdb retains in-frame clones only, with some absent. The table has tens of thousands of clones, around 91% seen once. The receptor comes from a female donor with multiple sclerosis, enrolled in a pregnancy study. The specimen comprised CD8+ T cells from peripheral blood mononuclear cells, sampled in the second trimester of pregnancy.

CDR3 residues: CATSRDRVHEQYF. The CDR3 coding sequence is TGTGCCACCAGCAGAGACAGGGTCCACGAGCAGTACTTC. J is TRBJ2-7 and V is TRBV15; D may be TRBD1 (5 bases). The V gene's germline CDR1 is LNHNV and CDR2 YYDKDF (reference sequence). This CDR3 is 13 amino acids long. V lost 0 bases and J lost 5, with 8 bases in between.